This T cell receptor beta chain was identified in a study of T cell responses to AZD1222 COVID-19 vaccine (dated by TCRdb to about 2021). About the study as a whole: TCR sequencing was performed for about 240 trial participants, of whom 200 to 220 were given two doses of AZD1222 and approximately 25 were given two doses of MenACWY control vaccine. Trial participants were enrolled into age subgroups of 18-55, 56-69 and 70-plus years, which contained around 150, 28 and 57 TCR-sequenced participants, respectively. What the work shows at the level of the full study, not this receptor alone: Because no samples from the day 14 peak response were available, repertoires could be characterized only after the peak T cell response. CD4 TCRs associated with the vaccine covered the entire spike protein, and the dominant responses were in regions 160-218 and 743-854. Only a handful of AZD1222 recipients were SARS-CoV-2 seropositive at baseline, limiting conclusions about previously exposed vaccinees. In the small 56-69-year group, the increase in depth fell short of significance, most likely because of low power. Reportedly, almost half of the unique spike-specific TCRs recognized epitopes lying outside the regions that are mutated in the B.1.351 and B.1.1.7 variants. After two AZD1222 doses, both the breadth and the depth of spike-specific TCRs were significantly higher than at day 0 and than in MenACWY recipients. Participants were mostly white British and included more females than males, and it was suggested by the authors that clonal diversity may have been underestimated.

The CDR3 regions of human TCRbeta chains were analyzed by immunosequencing. Concerning the study's data processing: TCRs in the repertoires were compared against a reference library of SARS-CoV-2-specific TCRs that had been generated with the MIRA antigen-specificity platform. Breadth was defined as the fraction of unique TCRs that were SARS-CoV-2-associated, and depth was defined as the fraction of total T cells that were SARS-CoV-2-associated. Each spike-specific TCR was assigned to its reactive spike region and to a CD4 or CD8 class using the MIRA data. Log10-transformed breadth and depth values were compared by one-way ANOVA with Sidak's multiple comparisons tests. TCRdb re-hosts the immuneACCESS table, in-frame sequences only. Its copies lack some clones; in the studies checked, an unresolved V gene accounts for under half of them, and the cause for the rest is not known. The V and J calls and clone size come from that table; D and trimming were worked out from the DNA. In all, the sample holds around 150,000 clones, and roughly 90% of those were seen once. Approximately 3.4% of the sample goes to the ten largest clones.

In regard to this clone: No antigen is known for it. The sample holds no much larger clone one base away, and base qualities are not on file.

The CDR3 numbers 15 residues from cysteine through phenylalanine. Only the CDR3 DNA stays, 45 bases, in frame from base 1. V drops 0 bases and J drops 7 bases, leaving 14 bases in between. The germline V gene yields SGDLS for CDR1 and YYNGEE for CDR2. Taken with the paper, the label for time point translates to: about 28 days (+/-7) after the second vaccine dose. Because spike-specific TCR depth and breadth did not differ between the two schedules, AZD1222 recipients who got a second dose at roughly 4 weeks were pooled with those who got a second dose at roughly 12 weeks. Vaccinee samples came from UK trials COV001 and COV002, including a single-blind randomized controlled phase 2/3 trial of AZD1222 (ChAdOx1 nCoV-19) in healthy adults. For TCRbeta chain sequencing, PBMC samples were collected from trial participants at day 0 and at day 28 after the second dose.

This chain joins TRBV9 to TRBJ2-1; confidence is insufficient to name the D gene. The starting material was peripheral blood, obtained 28 days after the second AZD1222 dose. The receptor comes from an adult who received the AZD1222 COVID-19 vaccine. The sequence in DNA is TGTGCCAGCAGCGTAGGCCCTGAAAGTGGGAATGAGCAGTTCTTC. It translates to CASSVGPESGNEQFF. Reference TRBV9 and TRBJ2-1 proteins supply the regions before and after the CDR3; the full variable domain is: DSGVTQTPKHLITATGQRVTLRCSPRSGDLSVYWYQQSLDQGLQFLIQYYNGEERAKGNILERFSAQQFPDLHSELNLSSLELGDSALYFCASSVGPESGNEQFFGPGTRLTVL.